Sequencing of this TCR beta chain was carried out in a study of yellow fever vaccine responses in identical twins. One entry per CDR3 protein, called by TCRdb with MiXCR from the RT-PCR reads. The sample contains over a thousand distinct CDR3 sequences, around 6% of which appear only once. Relative to its sample, this clonotype is medium-sized. The germline V gene encodes CDR1 SQVTM and CDR2 ANQGSEA. Trimming removed 7 bases from V and 2 bases from J, with 24 bases in between. The CDR3 totals 16 residues. The sample here was T cells from blood (PBMCs), unsorted or a sorted subset (not recorded which), taken before or after yellow fever vaccination (not recorded which). This chain connects TRBV29-1 to TRBJ2-7, with D possibly being TRBD1 or TRBD2 (6 bases each). This clonotype originated in a woman between 18 and 29 years old who received the yellow fever vaccine. The CDR3 nucleotides are TGCAGCGCTGAGACTGCCGGGAGTGGGGACACCTACGAGCAGTACTTC. Translated, it gives CSAETAGSGDTYEQYF.